Listed here is a single T cell receptor beta chain. This receptor's antigen is unknown. The sample holds no much larger clone one base away, and base qualities are not on file. TCRbeta CDR3 regions were amplified from genomic DNA using the immunoSEQ Assay, a bias-controlled multiplex PCR. Processing in the source paper ran as follows. Nucleated cell counts per sample were estimated from amplification of reference gene primers within the assay. To quantify the absolute abundance of each unique TCRbeta CDR3 rearrangement, sequence reads were collapsed and filtered. For each sample, productive Simpson clonality was calculated by taking the square root of Simpson's diversity index across productive rearrangements. Imported from immuneACCESS, the table was reduced by TCRdb to in-frame sequences with V and J called. These copies leave out some clones; in studies compared against another copy, an unresolved V gene accounts for under half, and the cause of the remainder is not known. V and J calls plus clone size are reproduced from that table; the DNA served to infer D and trimming. Within this sample are hundreds of thousands of clones, with approximately 89% of them counted one time only. The ten biggest clones cover around a tenth of the sample.

These data are taken from a study of blood T cell repertoires in COVID-19 (dated by TCRdb to about 2020). Broadly, across the study: Collaborator samples came from the United States, Italy and Spain and covered acute and convalescent phases of COVID-19. The prospective study material was composed of cDNA or gDNA derived from T cells, B-cell-depleted T cells, or PBMCs. The dataset comprised deeply sampled blood TCRbeta repertoires from subjects exposed to, actively infected with, or recovered from COVID-19. A freely available public database, intended as a resource for researchers studying the immune response to SARS-CoV-2, is where the repertoires were released. Samples came from the ongoing ImmuneRACE study (first 160 participants) plus 1,254 subjects from 6 global collaborators. Nearly every sample came with metadata listing a de-identified subject ID, COVID-19 status, age in years and sex. HLA class I and class II types, where available, came from metadata supplied by the sample provider rather than from assay-based typing.

What the work shows at the level of the full study, not this receptor alone: The quantity of clinical and demographic metadata differed by source and by participant and was supplied without curation.

V is reduced by 4 bases and J by 8 bases, leaving a spacing of 11 bases between them. The germline V gene encodes CDR1 ENHRY and CDR2 SYGVKD. The CDR3 holds 12 amino acids from the cysteine to the phenylalanine. Just CDR3 DNA is preserved here, 36 bases in frame from base 1. In the prospective study, participants were about 18 to 100 years old, resided in about two dozen geographic areas of the United States, and were enrolled through a virtual design. In the prospective study, participants were assigned to cohorts based on the clinical history participants reported in a screening survey and a study questionnaire. For ImmuneRACE Cohort 3, a participant was defined as recovered based on two consecutive negative NP/OP PCR tests, clearance by a healthcare professional, or resolution of symptoms. Mobile phlebotomists in the prospective study collected whole blood, serum and a nasopharyngeal or oropharyngeal swab from every participant. Additional blood draws and questionnaires over an approximately two-month period could optionally be provided by prospective study participants. Before DNA extraction, prospective study blood samples were shipped either frozen or at room temperature.

The chain employs TRBV10-3 and TRBJ1-1; the D gene is perhaps TRBD1, on 6 matching bases. Sequencing was done on a sample of PBMCs or T cells enriched from blood (not recorded which). The origin of this receptor is a woman in her thirties or forties who had recovered from COVID-19. The DNA sequence follows: TGTGCCATCAGTGTTACGGACAGCGAAGCTTTCTTT. Its protein reads: CAISVTDSEAFF.